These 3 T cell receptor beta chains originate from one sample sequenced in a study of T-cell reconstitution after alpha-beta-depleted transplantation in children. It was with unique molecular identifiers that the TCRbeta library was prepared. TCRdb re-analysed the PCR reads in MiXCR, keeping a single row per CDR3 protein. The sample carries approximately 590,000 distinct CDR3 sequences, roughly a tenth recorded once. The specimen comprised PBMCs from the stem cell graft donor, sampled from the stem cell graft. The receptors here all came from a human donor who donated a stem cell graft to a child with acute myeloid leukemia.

DNA of the CDR3: TGTGCCAGCAGACGCGACATAGTCCCTGAAGCTTTCTTT. Translation: CASRRDIVPEAFF. The V gene is TRBV6-6, the J gene TRBJ1-1, with D unclear. The CDR3 has 13 amino acids. Germline assignment: CDR1 MNHNY and CDR2 SVGAGI (reference sequence). Trimming pared 6 bases from V and 6 bases from J, leaving 14 bases between.

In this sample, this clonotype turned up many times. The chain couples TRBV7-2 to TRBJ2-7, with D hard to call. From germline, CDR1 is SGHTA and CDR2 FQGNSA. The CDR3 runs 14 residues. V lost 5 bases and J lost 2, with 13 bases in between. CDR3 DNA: TGTGCCAGCAGCAACTACCACACGACCTACGAGCAGTACTTC. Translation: CASSNYHTTYEQYF. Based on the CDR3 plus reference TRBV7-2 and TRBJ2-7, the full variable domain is GAGVSQSPSNKVTEKGKDVELRCDPISGHTALYWYRQSLGQGLEFLIYFQGNSAPDKSGLPSDRFSAERTGGSVSTLTIQRTQQEDSAVYLCASSNYHTTYEQYFGPGTRLTVT.

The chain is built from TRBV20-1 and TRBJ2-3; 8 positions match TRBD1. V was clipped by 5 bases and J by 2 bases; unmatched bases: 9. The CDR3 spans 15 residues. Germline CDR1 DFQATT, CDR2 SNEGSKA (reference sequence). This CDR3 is CSADHRGEATDTQYF. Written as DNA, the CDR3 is TGCAGTGCTGACCACAGGGGGGAGGCCACAGATACGCAGTATTTT.